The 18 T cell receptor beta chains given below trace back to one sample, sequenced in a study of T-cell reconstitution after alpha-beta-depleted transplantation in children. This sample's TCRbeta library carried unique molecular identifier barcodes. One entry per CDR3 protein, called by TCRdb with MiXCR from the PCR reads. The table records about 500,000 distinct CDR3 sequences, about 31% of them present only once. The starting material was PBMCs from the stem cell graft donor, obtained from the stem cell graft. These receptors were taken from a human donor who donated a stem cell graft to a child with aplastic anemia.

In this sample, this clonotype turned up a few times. CDR3 loop: CASRGGSSYNEQFF. CDR3 bases: TGTGCCAGCAGGGGGGGTAGCTCCTACAATGAGCAGTTCTTC. This chain links TRBV5-6 with TRBJ2-1; tentatively, D is TRBD2 (6 bases). This CDR3 has 14 residues. With 5 bases removed from V and 0 bases from J, the gap between germline ends came to 9 bases. Looked up from germline, CDR1 is SGHDT and CDR2 is YYEEEE.

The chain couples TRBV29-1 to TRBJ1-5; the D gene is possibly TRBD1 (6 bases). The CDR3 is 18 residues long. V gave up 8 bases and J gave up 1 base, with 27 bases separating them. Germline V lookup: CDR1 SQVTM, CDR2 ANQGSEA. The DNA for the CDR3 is TGCAGCCCACAGGTGAGGGGGGCGGTTAGTTGGAGCAATCAGCCCCAGCATTTT. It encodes CSPQVRGAVSWSNQPQHF.

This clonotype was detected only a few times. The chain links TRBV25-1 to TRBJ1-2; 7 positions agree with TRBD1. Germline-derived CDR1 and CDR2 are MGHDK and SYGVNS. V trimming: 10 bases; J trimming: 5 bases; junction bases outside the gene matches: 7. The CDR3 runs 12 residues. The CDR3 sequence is CATGEGAYGYTF. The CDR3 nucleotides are TGTGCCACCGGGGAGGGGGCGTATGGCTACACCTTC.

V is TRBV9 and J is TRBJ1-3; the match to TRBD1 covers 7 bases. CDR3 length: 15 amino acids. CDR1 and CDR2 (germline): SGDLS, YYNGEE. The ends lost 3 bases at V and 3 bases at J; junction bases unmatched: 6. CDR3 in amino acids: CASSGQGIGGNTIYF. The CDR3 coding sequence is TGTGCCAGCAGCGGACAGGGAATCGGTGGAAACACCATATATTTT.

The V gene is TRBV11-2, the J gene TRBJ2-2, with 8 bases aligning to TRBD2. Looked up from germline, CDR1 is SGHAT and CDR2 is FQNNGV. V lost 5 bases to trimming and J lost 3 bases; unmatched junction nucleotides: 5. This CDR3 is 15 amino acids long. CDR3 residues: CASSPGGVDTGELFF. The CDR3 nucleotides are TGTGCCAGCAGCCCGGGAGGGGTGGACACCGGGGAGCTGTTTTTT. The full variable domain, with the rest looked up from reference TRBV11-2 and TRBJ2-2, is EAGVAQSPRYKIIEKRQSVAFWCNPISGHATLYWYQQILGQGPKLLIQFQNNGVVDDSQLPKDRFSAERLKGVDSTLKIQPAKLEDSAVYLCASSPGGVDTGELFFGEGSRLTVL.

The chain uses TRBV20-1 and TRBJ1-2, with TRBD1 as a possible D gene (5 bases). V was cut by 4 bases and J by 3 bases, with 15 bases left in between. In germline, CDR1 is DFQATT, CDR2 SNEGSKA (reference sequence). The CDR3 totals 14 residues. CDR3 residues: CSAIYPGPHYGYTF. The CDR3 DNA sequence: TGCAGTGCTATCTACCCGGGACCCCACTATGGCTACACCTTC.

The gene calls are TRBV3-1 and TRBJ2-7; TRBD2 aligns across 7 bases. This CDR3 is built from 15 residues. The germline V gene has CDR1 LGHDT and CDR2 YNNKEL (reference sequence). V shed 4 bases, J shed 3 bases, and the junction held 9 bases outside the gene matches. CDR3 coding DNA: TGTGCCAGCAGCCCAAGGGGCGGGAGCAGCTACGAGCAGTACTTC. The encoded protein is CASSPRGGSSYEQYF.

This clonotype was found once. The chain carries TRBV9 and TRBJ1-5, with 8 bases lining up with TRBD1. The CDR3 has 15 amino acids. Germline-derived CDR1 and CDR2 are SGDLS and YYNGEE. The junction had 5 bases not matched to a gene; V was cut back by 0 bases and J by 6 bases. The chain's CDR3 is CASSVGTGGGQPQHF. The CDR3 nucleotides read TGTGCCAGCAGCGTAGGTACAGGGGGGGGTCAGCCCCAGCATTTT.

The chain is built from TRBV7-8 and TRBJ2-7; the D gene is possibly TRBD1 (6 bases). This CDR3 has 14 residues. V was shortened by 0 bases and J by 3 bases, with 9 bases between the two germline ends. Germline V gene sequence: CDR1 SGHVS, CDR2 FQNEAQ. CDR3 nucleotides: TGTGCCAGCAGCTTAGCGGACAGCTACTACGAGCAGTACTTC. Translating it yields CASSLADSYYEQYF.

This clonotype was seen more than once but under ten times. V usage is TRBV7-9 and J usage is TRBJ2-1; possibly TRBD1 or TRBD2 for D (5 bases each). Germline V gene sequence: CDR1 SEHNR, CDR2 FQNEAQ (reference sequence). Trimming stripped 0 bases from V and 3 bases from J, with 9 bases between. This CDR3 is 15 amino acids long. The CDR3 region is CASSLAGPNYNEQFF. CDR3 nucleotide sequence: TGTGCCAGCAGCTTAGCGGGACCAAACTACAATGAGCAGTTCTTC. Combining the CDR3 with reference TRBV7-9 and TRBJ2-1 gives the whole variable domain DTGVSQNPRHKITKRGQNVTFRCDPISEHNRLYWYRQTLGQGPEFLTYFQNEAQLEKSRLLSDRFSAERPKGSFSTLEIQRTEQGDSAMYLCASSLAGPNYNEQFFGPGTRLTVL.

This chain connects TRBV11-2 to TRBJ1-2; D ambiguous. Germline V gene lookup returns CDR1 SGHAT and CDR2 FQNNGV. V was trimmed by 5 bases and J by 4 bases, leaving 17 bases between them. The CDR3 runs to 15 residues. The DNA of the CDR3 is TGTGCCAGCAGCAATAAACTCGAAGGTCCCTATGGCTACACCTTC. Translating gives CASSNKLEGPYGYTF.

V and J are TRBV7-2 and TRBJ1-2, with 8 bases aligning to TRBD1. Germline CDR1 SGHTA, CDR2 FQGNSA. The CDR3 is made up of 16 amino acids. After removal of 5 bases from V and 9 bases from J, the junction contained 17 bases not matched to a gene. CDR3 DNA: TGTGCCAGCAGCCCGTCCAGACAGGGGCCTCCTTATAGCTACACCTTC. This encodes CASSPSRQGPPYSYTF.

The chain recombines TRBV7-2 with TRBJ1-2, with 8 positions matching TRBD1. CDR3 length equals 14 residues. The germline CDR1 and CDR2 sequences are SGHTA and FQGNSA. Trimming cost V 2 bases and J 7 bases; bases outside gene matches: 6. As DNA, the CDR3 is TGTGCCAGCAGCTTACCTGACAGGGGACTTGGCTACACCTTC. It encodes CASSLPDRGLGYTF.

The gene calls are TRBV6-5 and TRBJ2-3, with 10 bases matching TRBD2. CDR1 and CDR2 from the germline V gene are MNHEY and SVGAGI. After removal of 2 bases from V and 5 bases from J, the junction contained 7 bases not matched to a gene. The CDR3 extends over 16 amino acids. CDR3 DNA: TGTGCCAGCAGTTACCTAGCGGGAGTTGGAGGAGATACGCAGTATTTT. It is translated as CASSYLAGVGGDTQYF.

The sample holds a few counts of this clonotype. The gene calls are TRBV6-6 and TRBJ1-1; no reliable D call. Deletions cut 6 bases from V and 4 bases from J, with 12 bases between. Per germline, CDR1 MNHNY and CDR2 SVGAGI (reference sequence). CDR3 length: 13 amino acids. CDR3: CASSSTEVTEAFF. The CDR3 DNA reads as TGTGCCAGCAGCTCCACGGAGGTCACTGAAGCTTTCTTT.

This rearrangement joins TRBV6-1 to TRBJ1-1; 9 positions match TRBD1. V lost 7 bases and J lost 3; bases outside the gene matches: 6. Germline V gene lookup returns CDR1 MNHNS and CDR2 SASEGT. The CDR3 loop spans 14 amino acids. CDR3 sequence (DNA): TGTGCCAGCAACCCCGGGACAGGGTACACTGAAGCTTTCTTT. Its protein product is CASNPGTGYTEAFF.

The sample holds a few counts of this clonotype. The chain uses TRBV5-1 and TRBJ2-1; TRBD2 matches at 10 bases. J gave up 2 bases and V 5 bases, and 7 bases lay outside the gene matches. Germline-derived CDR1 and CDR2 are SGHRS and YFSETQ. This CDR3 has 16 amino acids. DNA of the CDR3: TGCGCCAGCAGAACAAGAGCGGGAGGGCCCTACAATGAGCAGTTCTTC. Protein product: CASRTRAGGPYNEQFF.

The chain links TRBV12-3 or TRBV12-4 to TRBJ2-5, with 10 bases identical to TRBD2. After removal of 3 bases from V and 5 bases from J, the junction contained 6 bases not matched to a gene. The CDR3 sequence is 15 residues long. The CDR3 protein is CASSFSSGSGETQYF. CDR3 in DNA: TGTGCCAGCAGTTTTTCTAGCGGGAGTGGGGAGACCCAGTACTTC.